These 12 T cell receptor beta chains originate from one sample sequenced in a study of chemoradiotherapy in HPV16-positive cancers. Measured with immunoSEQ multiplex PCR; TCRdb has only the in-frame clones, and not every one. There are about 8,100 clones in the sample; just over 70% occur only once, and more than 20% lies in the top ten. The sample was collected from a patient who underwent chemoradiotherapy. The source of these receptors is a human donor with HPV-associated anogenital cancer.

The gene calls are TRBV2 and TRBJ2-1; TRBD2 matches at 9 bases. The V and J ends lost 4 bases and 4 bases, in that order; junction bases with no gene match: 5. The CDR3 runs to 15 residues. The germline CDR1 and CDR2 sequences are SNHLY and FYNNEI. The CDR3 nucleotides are TGTGCCAGCAGTGCCGGCGGGGGGGGGTACAATGAGCAGTTCTTC. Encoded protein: CASSAGGGGYNEQFF.

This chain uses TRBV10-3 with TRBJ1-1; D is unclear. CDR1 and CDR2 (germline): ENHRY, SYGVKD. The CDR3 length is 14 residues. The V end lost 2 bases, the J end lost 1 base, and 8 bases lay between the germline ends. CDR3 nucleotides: TGTGCCATCAGTGAGCCGGGTGGGAACACTGAAGCTTTCTTT. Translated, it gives CAISEPGGNTEAFF.

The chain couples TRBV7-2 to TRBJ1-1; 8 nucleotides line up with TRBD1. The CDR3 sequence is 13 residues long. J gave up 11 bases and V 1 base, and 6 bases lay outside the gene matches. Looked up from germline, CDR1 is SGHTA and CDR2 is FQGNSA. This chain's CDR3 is CASSLVDRVEAFF. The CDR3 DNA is TGTGCCAGCAGCTTAGTGGACAGGGTCGAGGCTTTCTTT.

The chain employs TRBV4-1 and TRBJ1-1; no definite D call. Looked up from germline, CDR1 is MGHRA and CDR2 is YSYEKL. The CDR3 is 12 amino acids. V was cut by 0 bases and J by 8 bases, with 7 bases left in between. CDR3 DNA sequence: TGCGCCAGCAGCCAAGATCGCATGGAAGCTTTCTTT. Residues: CASSQDRMEAFF.

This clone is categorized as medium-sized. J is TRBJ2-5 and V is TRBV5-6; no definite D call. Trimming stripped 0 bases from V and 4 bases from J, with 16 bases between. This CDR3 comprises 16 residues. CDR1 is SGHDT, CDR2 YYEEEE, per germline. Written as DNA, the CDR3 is TGTGCCAGCAGCTTGGCTGGAACTTGGATCGCAGAGACCCAGTACTTC. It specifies CASSLAGTWIAETQYF.

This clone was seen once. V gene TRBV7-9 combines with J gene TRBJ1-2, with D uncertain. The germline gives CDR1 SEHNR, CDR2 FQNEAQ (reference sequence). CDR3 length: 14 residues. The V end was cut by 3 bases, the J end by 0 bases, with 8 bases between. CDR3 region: CASSLAGTNYGYTF. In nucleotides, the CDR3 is TGTGCCAGCAGCTTGGCGGGCACTAACTATGGCTACACCTTC.

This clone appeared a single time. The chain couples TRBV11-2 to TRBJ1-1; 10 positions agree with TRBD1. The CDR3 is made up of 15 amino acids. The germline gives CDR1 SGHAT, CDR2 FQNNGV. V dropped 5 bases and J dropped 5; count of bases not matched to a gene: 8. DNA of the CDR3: TGTGCCAGCAGCGCACGGACAGGGGGAAAGACTGAAGCTTTCTTT. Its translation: CASSARTGGKTEAFF. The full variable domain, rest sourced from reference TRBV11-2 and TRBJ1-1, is EAGVAQSPRYKIIEKRQSVAFWCNPISGHATLYWYQQILGQGPKLLIQFQNNGVVDDSQLPKDRFSAERLKGVDSTLKIQPAKLEDSAVYLCASSARTGGKTEAFFGQGTRLTVV.

The CDR3 region is CATSSMGQGNTGELFF. The CDR3 nucleotides read TGTGCCACCAGCAGTATGGGACAGGGGAACACCGGGGAGCTGTTTTTT. V gene TRBV15 combines with J gene TRBJ2-2; 9 bases are a match to TRBD1. The germline V gene has CDR1 LNHNV and CDR2 YYDKDF (reference sequence). The V and J ends lost 3 bases and 1 base, in that order; junction bases with no gene match: 3. The CDR3 loop spans 16 amino acids.

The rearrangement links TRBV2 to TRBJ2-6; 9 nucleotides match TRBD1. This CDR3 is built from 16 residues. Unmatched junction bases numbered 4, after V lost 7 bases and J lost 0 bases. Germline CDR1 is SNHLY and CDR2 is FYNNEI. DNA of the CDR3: TGTGCCAGCAAGGGGACAGGGAGCTCTGGGGCCAACGTCCTGACTTTC. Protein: CASKGTGSSGANVLTF.

CDR3 loop: CASRRGLAGDDTGELFF. CDR3 coding DNA: TGTGCCAGCAGAAGGGGACTAGCGGGGGATGACACCGGGGAGCTGTTTTTT. The chain combines TRBV13 with TRBJ2-2; 14 bases align to TRBD2. CDR1 is PRHDT, CDR2 FYEKMQ, per germline (reference sequence). This CDR3 spans 17 amino acids. The junction had 6 bases not matched to a gene; V was cut back by 6 bases and J by 3 bases.

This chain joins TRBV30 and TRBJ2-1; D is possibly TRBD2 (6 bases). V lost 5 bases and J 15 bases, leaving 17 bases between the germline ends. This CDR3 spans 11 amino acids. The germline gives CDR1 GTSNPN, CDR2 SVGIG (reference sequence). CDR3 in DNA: TGTGCCTGGGCTTGGGGGAGGAATTTGTTCTTC. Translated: CAWAWGRNLFF.

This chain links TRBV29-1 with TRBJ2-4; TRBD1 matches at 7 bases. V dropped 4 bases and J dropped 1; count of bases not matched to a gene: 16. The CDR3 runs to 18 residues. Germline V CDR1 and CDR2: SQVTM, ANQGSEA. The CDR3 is CSVGGTVSRSEAKNIQYF. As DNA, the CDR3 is TGCAGCGTTGGGGGGACAGTATCGAGGAGTGAGGCCAAAAACATTCAGTACTTC.